Presented here are 9 T cell receptor beta chains from one specimen sequenced in a study of shared clonotypes between healthy human individuals. CD45RO-negative CD8 cells positively selected for CCR7 made up the naive population, which excluded terminally differentiated effector memory CD45RA+ cells. TCRdb's table, derived via immunoSEQ multiplex PCR, lists solely in-frame clones and lacks some. The sample lists about 550,000 clones, around 95% occurring once. The specimen was naive CD8+ T cells sorted from blood. The receptors derive from a woman aged 30 to 39 in good health.

The chain is built from TRBV5-1 and TRBJ2-1; the D gene could be TRBD1 or TRBD2 (5 bases each). Germline V CDR1 and CDR2: SGHRS, YFSETQ. The CDR3 runs to 15 residues. The V end was cut by 0 bases, the J end by 1 base, with 8 bases between. The CDR3 nucleotides read TGCGCCAGCAGCTTGGAGGGACCGTCCTACAATGAGCAGTTCTTC. It translates to CASSLEGPSYNEQFF.

The CDR3 region is CASSHGGISGVGEAFF. CDR3 bases: TGCGCCAGCAGCCATGGGGGGATCTCCGGGGTCGGTGAAGCTTTCTTT. The chain uses TRBV4-1 and TRBJ1-1, with D possibly matching TRBD1 (5 bases). CDR3 size: 16 residues. V shed 3 bases and J shed 7 bases, with 21 bases lying between them. Germline V gene data show CDR1 as MGHRA and CDR2 as YSYEKL.

The genes are TRBV6-6 and TRBJ1-2; tentatively, D is TRBD1 (5 bases). CDR1 is MNHNY, CDR2 SVGAGI, per germline (reference sequence). The ends were cut back, 0 bases at V and 3 bases at J, with 11 bases in the middle. This CDR3 contains 15 residues. The CDR3 coding sequence is TGTGCCAGCAGTTACTCGACACAGGAGGACTATGGCTACACCTTC. This codes for CASSYSTQEDYGYTF.

The chain recombines TRBV19 with TRBJ2-7, with TRBD2 identical over 7 bases. The CDR3 spans 17 residues. V was pared by 0 bases and J by 7 bases, with 15 bases of the junction left unmatched. CDR1 LNHDA and CDR2 SQIVND come from the germline V gene (reference sequence). The CDR3 protein is CASSIDPWGAGVEEQYF. CDR3 bases: TGTGCCAGTAGTATAGATCCTTGGGGTGCGGGAGTGGAGGAGCAGTACTTC.

The chain is built from TRBV11-2 and TRBJ2-2; no clear D gene. Trimming stripped 3 bases from V and 5 bases from J, with 7 bases between. The CDR3 has 13 amino acids. Germline V CDR1 and CDR2: SGHAT, FQNNGV. This CDR3 is CASSFGGTGELFF. The CDR3 DNA reads TGTGCCAGCAGCTTTGGTGGGACCGGGGAGCTGTTTTTT.

J is TRBJ1-2 and V is TRBV28; D gene uncertain. The CDR3 is 13 residues long. Germline assignment: CDR1 MDHEN and CDR2 SYDVKM. Trimming took off 3 bases at V and 3 bases at J, with 8 bases between the two ends. Written as DNA, the CDR3 is TGTGCCAGCAGTTTCGGGTTGTACTATGGCTACACCTTC. Protein product: CASSFGLYYGYTF.

This rearrangement joins TRBV10-1 to TRBJ2-1; D unclear. The germline gives CDR1 WNHNN, CDR2 SYGVQD (reference sequence). The CDR3 is made up of 12 amino acids. The V end lost 3 bases, the J end lost 10 bases, and 10 bases lay between the germline ends. The DNA for the CDR3 is TGCGCCAGCAGTGACCAGACGAGCGAGCAGTTCTTC. Encoded protein: CASSDQTSEQFF.

The chain has TRBV5-6 and TRBJ2-7, with D maybe TRBD1 (5 bases). CDR1 is SGHDT, CDR2 YYEEEE, per germline. Trimming stripped 4 bases from V and 4 bases from J, with 15 bases between. CDR3 size: 14 residues. The CDR3 DNA reads as TGTGCCAGCAGCCCTTCGGTCAGGGCGTACGAGCAGTACTTC. Translated, it gives CASSPSVRAYEQYF.

The rearrangement joins TRBV28 to TRBJ2-3; D is possibly TRBD1 or TRBD2 (5 bases each). Germline assignment: CDR1 MDHEN and CDR2 SYDVKM. V was shortened by 2 bases and J by 1 base, with 7 bases between the two germline ends. CDR3 size: 14 residues. Here the CDR3 reads CASSLMGGTDTQYF. CDR3 nucleotide sequence: TGTGCCAGCAGTTTAATGGGGGGCACAGATACGCAGTATTTT. Full variable domain (rest looked up from reference TRBV28 and TRBJ2-3): DVKVTQSSRYLVKRTGEKVFLECVQDMDHENMFWYRQDPGLGLRLIYFSYDVKMKEKGDIPEGYSVSREKKERFSLILESASTNQTSMYLCASSLMGGTDTQYFGPGTRLTVL.